A single sample is the source of the 17 T cell receptor beta chains below, sequenced in a study of blood T cell repertoires in COVID-19. Sequenced by immunoSEQ multiplex PCR; TCRdb stores in-frame clones only, minus some. The sample carries 150,000 to 250,000 clones, 85% to 95% recorded once. The sample comprised peripheral blood. These receptors were taken from a man under 40 with COVID-19, enrolled during active disease.

This clone was seen a single time. The chain employs TRBV6-5 and TRBJ1-2; 10 nucleotides agree with TRBD1. The germline gives CDR1 MNHEY, CDR2 SVGAGI. V was clipped by 5 bases and J by 8 bases; unmatched bases: 5. This CDR3 comprises 13 residues. The chain's CDR3 is CASSRQGARGYTF. DNA of the CDR3: TGTGCCAGCAGTCGACAGGGGGCCAGGGGCTACACCTTC.

The V call is TRBV6-6, the J call TRBJ2-1; 14 bases are a match to TRBD2. Germline V gene sequence: CDR1 MNHNY, CDR2 SVGAGI (reference sequence). The CDR3 extends over 20 amino acids. Trimming cost V 6 bases and J 0 bases; bases outside gene matches: 13. As DNA, the CDR3 is TGTGCCAGCAGCCACCGGGGACTAGCGGGGGTACTGACCTCCTACAATGAGCAGTTCTTC. It specifies CASSHRGLAGVLTSYNEQFF.

Only one count was recorded for this clone. The V and J genes are TRBV25-1 and TRBJ1-5; D is unresolved. This CDR3 contains 15 residues. The V gene's germline CDR1 is MGHDK and CDR2 SYGVNS. Trimming pared 1 base from V and 5 bases from J, leaving 12 bases between. The CDR3: CASSESGKEDQPQHF. The CDR3 nucleotides are TGTGCCAGCAGTGAATCCGGAAAGGAGGATCAGCCCCAGCATTTT.

The chain joins TRBV9 to TRBJ2-5; perhaps TRBD1 as D (5 bases). The length of the CDR3 is 14 residues. Germline V gene data show CDR1 as SGDLS and CDR2 as YYNGEE. V gave up 0 bases and J gave up 4 bases, with 10 bases separating them. CDR3 coding DNA: TGTGCCAGCAGCGTAGCAGGGTATCCAGAGACCCAGTACTTC. Translating gives CASSVAGYPETQYF.

This chain joins TRBV4-1 and TRBJ1-6, with D hard to call. Germline values: CDR1 MGHRA, CDR2 YSYEKL. CDR3 length equals 16 residues. Trimming shortened V by 0 bases and J by 0 bases, and 6 bases separated the two germline ends. In nucleotides, the CDR3 is TGCGCCAGCAGCCAAGAACCTAACTCCTATAATTCACCCCTCCACTTT. Its protein product is CASSQEPNSYNSPLHF.

This rearrangement joins TRBV5-6 to TRBJ1-2; weak D call: TRBD1 (6 bases). Germline V gene sequence: CDR1 SGHDT, CDR2 YYEEEE. The CDR3 has 16 amino acids. The germline V and J ends were trimmed by 4 bases and 0 bases, with 16 bases remaining between them. The CDR3 region has the DNA TGTGCCAGCAGCCAGACGACGGACAGAACTAACTATGGCTACACCTTC. Encoded protein: CASSQTTDRTNYGYTF.

The chain is built from TRBV7-9 and TRBJ1-1, with D maybe TRBD1 (5 bases). This CDR3 has 14 residues. Germline V gives CDR1 SEHNR, CDR2 FQNEAQ (reference sequence). V was cut by 5 bases and J by 4 bases, with 14 bases left in between. The CDR3 bases are TGTGCCAGCAGCCCCTCGGGAGGGGTCACTGAAGCTTTCTTT. Its translation: CASSPSGGVTEAFF.

The chain joins TRBV27 to TRBJ1-1, with D maybe TRBD1 (6 bases). The V end was cut by 3 bases, the J end by 7 bases, with 15 bases between. Looked up from germline, CDR1 is MNHEY and CDR2 is SMNVEV (reference sequence). The CDR3 sequence is 14 residues long. CDR3 protein: CASSFAGAQNEAFF. In DNA, the CDR3 is TGTGCCAGCAGTTTTGCGGGGGCGCAAAATGAAGCTTTCTTT.

V is TRBV29-1 and J is TRBJ2-3; D ambiguous. Trimming cost V 7 bases and J 6 bases, with 17 bases left between them. The germline CDR1 and CDR2 sequences are SQVTM and ANQGSEA. The CDR3 is made up of 13 amino acids. This chain's CDR3 is CSGEEYKSDTQYF. CDR3 nucleotides: TGCAGCGGGGAAGAGTACAAGTCGGATACGCAGTATTTT.

The count of this clone is one. CDR3 nucleotides: TGTGCCAGCAGTGAAAGACGGACAGCGGCCTACGAGCAGTACTTC. Its protein is CASSERRTAAYEQYF. The chain recombines TRBV6-1 with TRBJ2-7; TRBD1 might be the D (6 bases). CDR1 MNHNS and CDR2 SASEGT come from the germline V gene. The V end was cut by 2 bases, the J end by 2 bases, with 13 bases between. The CDR3 runs to 15 residues.

The rearrangement links TRBV11-2 to TRBJ2-7; D might be TRBD1 (6 bases). The CDR3 loop spans 16 amino acids. Trimming removed 2 bases at V and 4 bases at J, with 18 bases between. The germline V gene has CDR1 SGHAT and CDR2 FQNNGV. The CDR3 sequence: CASSLTTGYWEYEQYF. Written as DNA, the CDR3 is TGTGCCAGCAGCTTAACCACAGGGTATTGGGAATACGAGCAGTACTTC.

This chain links TRBV3-1 (or the pseudogene TRBV3-2) with TRBJ1-2; 9 bases agree with TRBD1. The CDR3 totals 14 residues. After removal of 1 base from V and 8 bases from J, the junction contained 5 bases not matched to a gene. Germline V gene lookup returns CDR1 LGHDT and CDR2 YNNKEL (reference sequence). CDR3 sequence reads: CASSQGGQGRGYTF. The DNA for the CDR3 is TGTGCCAGCAGCCAAGGGGGACAGGGCCGGGGCTACACCTTC.

The chain couples TRBV11-2 to TRBJ1-1; the D gene is possibly TRBD1 (6 bases). The CDR3 extends over 17 amino acids. Trimming shortened V by 1 base and J by 3 bases, and 18 bases separated the two germline ends. Germline CDR1 SGHAT, CDR2 FQNNGV. The CDR3 nucleotides read TGTGCCAGCAGCTTAGTTTTCAGGGGACGCCTGGACACTGAAGCTTTCTTT. Protein sequence: CASSLVFRGRLDTEAFF.

The chain is built from TRBV5-5 and TRBJ1-5; D is unclear. The CDR3 consists of 15 residues. V lost 0 bases, J lost 0 bases, and 7 bases lay in between. Per germline, CDR1 SGHKS and CDR2 YYEKEE (reference sequence). CDR3 loop: CASSLEEGSNQPQHF. Written as DNA, the CDR3 is TGTGCCAGCAGCTTGGAGGAGGGTAGCAATCAGCCCCAGCATTTT.

This clone was found once. The genes are TRBV19 and TRBJ1-2, with 7 bases identical to TRBD1. The germline V gene encodes CDR1 LNHDA and CDR2 SQIVND (reference sequence). The ends lost 4 bases at V and 4 bases at J; junction bases unmatched: 3. The CDR3 length is 13 residues. The DNA for the CDR3 is TGTGCCAGTAGTACCGGGACAGTCTATGGCTACACCTTC. Translated: CASSTGTVYGYTF.

The V call is TRBV7-6, the J call TRBJ1-5, with 8 positions matching TRBD1. Germline CDR1 SGHVS, CDR2 FNYEAQ. The CDR3 is 15 residues long. V was clipped by 5 bases and J by 1 base; unmatched bases: 4. The CDR3 DNA reads TGTGCCAGCAGCACAGGACAGGGAAGCAATCAGCCCCAGCATTTT. Translating it yields CASSTGQGSNQPQHF.

The V gene is TRBV30, the J gene TRBJ1-2, with a tentative D call TRBD1 (6 bases). The CDR3 runs 16 residues. The V and J ends lost 6 bases and 4 bases respectively, with 24 bases between them. The germline gives CDR1 GTSNPN, CDR2 SVGIG (reference sequence). The CDR3 region is CACRPPGGGDGYGYTF. The CDR3 DNA sequence: TGTGCCTGCCGTCCCCCTGGGGGGGGCGATGGCTATGGCTACACCTTC.